This T cell receptor (beta chain) was identified during a study of blood T cell repertoires in COVID-19. In terms of age and location, participants ranged from roughly 18 to 95 years and lived in about 25 US areas. Cohort allocation depended upon clinical history that participants reported. Someone with COVID-19 had been met by exposed participants within 2 weeks before study entry. CDR3 length equals 16 residues. V was shortened by 2 bases and J by 7 bases, with 18 bases between the two germline ends. CDR1 and CDR2 from the germline V gene are LGHDT and YNNKEL (reference sequence). Data came from immunoSEQ multiplex PCR; TCRdb stores just in-frame clones and leaves some out. Of 200,000 to 250,000 clones listed, around nine tenths are singletons.

This receptor was obtained from a woman in her thirties who had been exposed to COVID-19. The genes are TRBV3-1 (or the pseudogene TRBV3-2) and TRBJ2-1; D is uncertain. Sequenced input: PBMCs or T cells enriched from blood (not recorded which). CDR3 DNA: TGTGCCAGCAGCCAACTCCCGAGCCGTCCGAGAAATGAGCAGTTCTTC. Amino acids: CASSQLPSRPRNEQFF.